This T cell receptor (beta chain) was recorded in a study of shared clonotypes between healthy human individuals. This clone was seen just once. The input for sorted-subset replicate PCRs was approximately 190 ng DNA, tens of thousands of T cell genomes. TCRdb's copy holds only in-frame clones and misses some; the assay was immunoSEQ multiplex PCR. Seen here are fewer than 850,000 clones, more than 70% observed once, and the top ten hold under 2%. Sequenced material: memory CD4+ T cells sorted from blood. Subset of the sample: CD45RA-negative fraction. This sequence originates from a woman between 25 and 40 years old in good health.

The DNA for the CDR3 is TGTGCCAGCAGTAAATCGACGGTAGCTAACTATGGCTACACCTTC. Translating it yields CASSKSTVANYGYTF. The V gene is TRBV25-1, the J gene TRBJ1-2; D is unclear. Trimming left V 5 bases short and J 0 bases short, with 13 bases between. CDR1 is MGHDK and CDR2 is SYGVNS in the germline V gene. CDR3 length: 15 residues.